A selection of T cell receptor beta chains follows, all from one sample in a study of T cell responses to AZD1222 COVID-19 vaccine. This table comes from immunoSEQ multiplex PCR, and its TCRdb copy is limited to in-frame clones, with some not included. The table has about 130,000 clones, about nine tenths seen once. The material was peripheral blood, obtained on day 0 of AZD1222 vaccination. Receptor source: an adult in good health. The CDR3 runs from the conserved cysteine through the conserved F or W. A D gene is named only where the DNA matches it firmly. Clone size, where shown, is once, few, many, or a class for clones that have expanded.

J gene,clone size,V gene,D gene,CDR3 protein,CDR3 DNA
TRBJ1-6,once,TRBV7-2,TRBD1,CASSVRGSGSPLHF,TGTGCCAGCTCGGTCAGGGGGAGTGGGTCACCCCTCCACTTT
TRBJ1-2,NA,TRBV28,TRBD1,CATKGQAPYGYTF,TGTGCCACCAAGGGACAGGCCCCCTATGGCTACACCTTC
TRBJ1-1,NA,TRBV7-9,TRBD1,CASSLGGQFTEAFF,TGTGCCAGCAGCTTAGGGGGACAGTTCACTGAAGCTTTCTTT
TRBJ1-4,NA,TRBV2,TRBD1,CASSGGSGGREKLFF,TGTGCCAGCAGTGGGGGCTCAGGGGGCCGCGAAAAACTGTTTTTT
TRBJ1-1,NA,TRBV15,NA,CATSRDPRTGSENTEAFF,TGTGCCACCAGCAGAGATCCCCGTACAGGGAGCGAGAACACTGAAGCTTTCTTT
TRBJ1-1,NA,TRBV5-1,NA,CASSLNQGTEAFF,TGCGCCAGCAGCTTGAACCAAGGCACTGAAGCTTTCTTT
TRBJ1-5,NA,TRBV18,TRBD1,CASSPVQGANQPQHF,TGTGCCAGCTCACCGGTACAGGGGGCGAATCAGCCCCAGCATTTT
TRBJ1-1,NA,TRBV4-3,NA,CASSRHQGADTEAFF,TGCGCCAGCAGCCGGCACCAGGGCGCGGACACTGAAGCTTTCTTT
TRBJ2-2,NA,TRBV11-3,TRBD1,CASSDRDRQNENTGELFF,TGTGCCAGCAGCGACCGGGACAGGCAAAATGAAAACACCGGGGAGCTGTTTTTT
TRBJ1-2,few,TRBV7-2,NA,CASSPYVTGAGYTF,TGTGCCAGCAGTCCTTACGTTACGGGGGCTGGCTACACCTTC
TRBJ1-6,NA,TRBV4-1,TRBD1,CASSSRGKNSPLHF,TGCGCCAGCAGCAGCAGGGGGAAAAATTCACCCCTCCACTTT
TRBJ1-3,once,TRBV9,NA,CASSPLVSGKGSGNTIYF,TGTGCCAGCAGCCCCCTGGTTTCAGGGAAGGGCTCTGGAAACACCATATATTTT
TRBJ2-5,NA,TRBV5-4,NA,CASSLRGARETQYF,TGTGCCAGCAGCTTGAGGGGGGCAAGGGAGACCCAGTACTTC
TRBJ2-1,NA,TRBV7-9,NA,CASTLGGNWPYNEQFF,TGTGCCAGCACTTTGGGGGGAAATTGGCCCTACAATGAGCAGTTCTTC
TRBJ2-2,NA,TRBV5-1,NA,CASSLRGDSLGNTGELFF,TGCGCCAGCAGCTTGAGGGGGGACAGCCTTGGGAACACCGGGGAGCTGTTTTTT
TRBJ1-6,NA,TRBV7-9,NA,CASSLIIRTWVNSPLHF,TGTGCCAGCAGCTTAATAATCAGGACATGGGTTAATTCACCCCTCCACTTT
TRBJ1-3,NA,TRBV6-6,NA,CASSYSDSLTGNTIYF,TGTGCCAGCAGTTACTCGGACAGCTTGACAGGAAACACCATATATTTT
TRBJ2-7,NA,TRBV5-4,TRBD1,CASSLAGQTYEQYF,TGTGCCAGCAGCTTGGCGGGACAGACCTACGAGCAGTACTTC
TRBJ1-1,NA,TRBV19,NA,CASRAGETLGEAFF,TGTGCCAGCAGGGCGGGCGAAACTCTCGGTGAAGCTTTCTTT
TRBJ1-6,few,TRBV9,TRBD1,CASSAGQGGNSPLHF,TGTGCCAGCAGCGCCGGACAGGGGGGGAATTCACCCCTCCACTTT
TRBJ2-3,NA,TRBV1,NA,CTSSQPGLSGPIDTQYF,TGCACCAGCAGCCAACCGGGACTATCGGGGCCGATCGATACGCAGTATTTT
TRBJ2-1,NA,TRBV11-3,TRBD2,CASSLTGSGGFSYNEQFF,TGTGCCAGCAGCTTAACGGGTAGCGGGGGGTTTTCCTACAATGAGCAGTTCTTC
TRBJ1-1,NA,TRBV12-3/TRBV12-4,NA,CASRDYLAGGAFF,TGTGCCAGCAGAGACTACCTGGCGGGGGGAGCTTTCTTT
TRBJ2-1,NA,TRBV15,TRBD2,CATSRASSGGAASYNEQFF,TGTGCCACCAGCAGAGCCTCTAGCGGGGGGGCGGCGTCCTACAATGAGCAGTTCTTC
TRBJ1-1,NA,TRBV30,NA,CACDKDGNTEAFF,TGTGCCTGCGACAAGGACGGGAACACTGAAGCTTTCTTT
TRBJ2-5,NA,TRBV7-2,TRBD2,CASSVGGAAVETQYF,TGTGCCAGCAGCGTCGGGGGGGCGGCCGTAGAGACCCAGTACTTC
TRBJ2-2,once,TRBV5-1,TRBD2,CASSFRAGGPGELFF,TGCGCCAGCAGCTTCCGAGCGGGGGGCCCCGGGGAGCTGTTTTTT
TRBJ2-5,NA,TRBV6-5,TRBD2,CASTAGEGLGETQYF,TGTGCCAGCACGGCCGGGGAGGGTCTGGGAGAGACCCAGTACTTC
TRBJ2-7,NA,TRBV5-1,NA,CASSLSSGSEQYF,TGCGCCAGCAGCTTGAGCTCAGGGTCCGAGCAGTACTTC
TRBJ2-5,NA,TRBV7-7,TRBD1,CASSHGDRGEETQYF,TGTGCTAGCAGCCATGGGGACAGGGGGGAAGAGACCCAGTACTTC
TRBJ1-1,NA,TRBV2,NA,CASSGPGTANTEAFF,TGTGCCAGCAGTGGCCCCGGGACTGCCAACACTGAAGCTTTCTTT
TRBJ1-5,NA,TRBV28,TRBD1,CASRGTENQPQHF,TGTGCCAGCAGGGGGACAGAAAATCAGCCCCAGCATTTT
TRBJ2-3,NA,TRBV10-3,TRBD1,CAISSGGDTQYF,TGTGCCATCAGCTCAGGGGGAGATACGCAGTATTTT
TRBJ2-2,NA,TRBV15,TRBD1,CATSRDPGQGTGELFF,TGTGCCACCAGCAGAGATCCCGGACAGGGTACCGGGGAGCTGTTTTTT
TRBJ1-4,NA,TRBV9,NA,CASSVELQASNEKLFF,TGTGCCAGCAGCGTAGAGTTGCAGGCATCTAATGAAAAACTGTTTTTT
TRBJ1-1,NA,TRBV7-9,NA,CASSRYTEAFF,TGTGCCAGCAGCAGATACACTGAAGCTTTCTTT
TRBJ2-7,NA,TRBV2,NA,CASRGASEQYF,TGTGCCAGCAGGGGGGCCTCCGAGCAGTACTTC
TRBJ2-5,once,TRBV28,NA,CASSFPSLGTQYF,TGTGCCAGCAGTTTCCCCTCGTTAGGGACCCAGTACTTC
TRBJ1-2,NA,TRBV28,TRBD1,CASSPGQGWLGYGYTF,TGTGCCAGCAGCCCCGGACAGGGGTGGTTAGGCTATGGCTACACCTTC
TRBJ2-3,few,TRBV28,NA,CASKKGGPQDTQYF,TGTGCCAGCAAGAAGGGGGGGCCGCAGGATACGCAGTATTTT
TRBJ2-7,NA,TRBV18,TRBD2,CASSLAGALYEQYF,TGTGCCAGCTCACTAGCGGGGGCCCTCTACGAGCAGTACTTC
TRBJ1-1,few,TRBV28,NA,CASHWRGLNTEAFF,TGTGCCAGCCACTGGAGAGGGTTGAACACTGAAGCTTTCTTT
TRBJ1-1,NA,TRBV27,NA,CASRTGNTEAFF,TGTGCCAGCCGGACGGGGAACACTGAAGCTTTCTTT
TRBJ2-7,NA,TRBV5-1,TRBD2,CASSLVTSGSYEQYF,TGCGCCAGCAGCTTGGTGACTAGCGGCTCCTACGAGCAGTACTTC
TRBJ1-5,few,TRBV5-8,NA,CASRHRVSRNQPQHF,TGTGCCAGCAGGCACAGGGTGAGTAGAAATCAGCCCCAGCATTTT
TRBJ2-2,NA,TRBV30,NA,CASWGRGTGELFF,TGTGCCTCCTGGGGCCGAGGGACCGGGGAGCTGTTTTTT
TRBJ1-3,NA,TRBV7-2,TRBD1,CASSLGGQAAGNTIYF,TGTGCCAGCAGCTTAGGCGGACAGGCGGCGGGAAACACCATATATTTT
TRBJ1-1,NA,TRBV11-1,TRBD1,CASLPGQGVVYTEAFF,TGTGCCAGTCTTCCGGGACAGGGCGTCGTATACACTGAAGCTTTCTTT
TRBJ2-7,NA,TRBV27,TRBD1,CASSRRTQGAQTYEQYF,TGTGCCAGCAGCCGCCGGACACAGGGGGCGCAGACCTACGAGCAGTACTTC
TRBJ2-5,once,TRBV6-5,NA,CASEGGETQYF,TGTGCCAGCGAGGGAGGAGAGACCCAGTACTTC
TRBJ1-5,NA,TRBV7-2,NA,CASSFRDNQPQHF,TGTGCCAGCAGCTTTAGGGACAATCAGCCCCAGCATTTT
TRBJ2-7,NA,TRBV7-2,NA,CASSFGSYEQYF,TGTGCCAGCAGCTTTGGATCATACGAGCAGTACTTC
TRBJ1-2,NA,TRBV27,NA,CASSSIVGGYTF,TGTGCCAGCAGTTCGATAGTGGGGGGCTACACCTTC
TRBJ1-5,NA,TRBV12-3/TRBV12-4,NA,CASRTGDQPQHF,TGTGCCAGCCGGACGGGTGATCAGCCCCAGCATTTT
TRBJ1-2,NA,TRBV18,NA,CASSPSGGYGYTF,TGTGCCAGCTCACCTTCCGGCGGCTATGGCTACACCTTC
TRBJ2-7,NA,TRBV6-2/TRBV6-3,NA,CASSYSSRGPEQYF,TGTGCCAGCAGTTACTCGAGCAGGGGTCCCGAGCAGTACTTC